This T cell receptor (beta chain) comes out of a study of T cells after yellow fever vaccination. This clonotype occurred many times. Unmatched junction bases numbered 4, after V lost 6 bases and J lost 1 base. The CDR3 is made up of 14 amino acids. Germline CDR1 SNHLY, CDR2 FYNNEI. The TCR cDNA carried a universal primer site and UMIs from 5'RACE template switching. TCRdb analysed the 5' RACE reads with MiXCR anew, one entry per CDR3 protein. The repertoire holds 30,000 or so distinct CDR3 sequences, with about 6.6% as singletons. The sample here was PBMCs, either bulk or a sorted T-cell subset (CD4+, CD8+, memory, or dextramer-sorted; not recorded which), taken on the day of the first yellow fever vaccination. The clonotype was recovered from a man between 18 and 35 years old who received the YFV17D yellow fever vaccine. V gene TRBV2 combines with J gene TRBJ2-5; 8 bases align to TRBD2. The CDR3 loop reads CASSPLAAQETQYF. As DNA, the CDR3 is TGTGCCAGCAGCCCACTAGCGGCCCAAGAGACCCAGTACTTC.